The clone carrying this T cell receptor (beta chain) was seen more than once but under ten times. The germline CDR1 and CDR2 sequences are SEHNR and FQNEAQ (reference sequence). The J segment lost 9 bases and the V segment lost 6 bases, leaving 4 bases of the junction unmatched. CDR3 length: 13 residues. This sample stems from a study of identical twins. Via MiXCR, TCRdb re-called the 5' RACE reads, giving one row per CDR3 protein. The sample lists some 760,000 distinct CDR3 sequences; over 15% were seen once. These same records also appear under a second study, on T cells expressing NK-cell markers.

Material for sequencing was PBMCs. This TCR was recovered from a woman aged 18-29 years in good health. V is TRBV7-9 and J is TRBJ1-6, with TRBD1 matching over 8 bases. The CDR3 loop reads CASSPGQASPLHF. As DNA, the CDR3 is TGTGCCAGCAGTCCGGGACAGGCTTCACCCCTCCACTTT.